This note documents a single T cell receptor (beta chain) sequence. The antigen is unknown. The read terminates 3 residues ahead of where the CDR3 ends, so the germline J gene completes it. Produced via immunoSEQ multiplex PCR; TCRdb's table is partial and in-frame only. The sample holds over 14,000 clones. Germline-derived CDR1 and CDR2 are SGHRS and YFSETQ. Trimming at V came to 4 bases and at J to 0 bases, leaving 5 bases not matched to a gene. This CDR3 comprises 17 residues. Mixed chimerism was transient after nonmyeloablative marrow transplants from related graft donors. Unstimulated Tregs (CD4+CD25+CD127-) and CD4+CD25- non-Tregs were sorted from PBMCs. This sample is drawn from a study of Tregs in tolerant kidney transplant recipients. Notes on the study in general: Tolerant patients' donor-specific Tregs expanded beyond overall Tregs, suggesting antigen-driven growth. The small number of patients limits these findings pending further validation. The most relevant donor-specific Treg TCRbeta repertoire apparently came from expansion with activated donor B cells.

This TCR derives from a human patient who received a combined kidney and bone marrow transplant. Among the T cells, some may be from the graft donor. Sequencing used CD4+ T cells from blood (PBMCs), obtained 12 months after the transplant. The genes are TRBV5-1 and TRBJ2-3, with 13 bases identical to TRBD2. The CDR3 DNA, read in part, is TGCGCCAGCAGCAAGGGACTAGCGGGGTCGAGCACAGATACG. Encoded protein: CASSKGLAGSSTDT. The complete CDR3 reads CASSKGLAGSSTDTQYF.